Each of the 32 T cell receptor beta chains below was sequenced from the same sample in a study of blood T cell repertoires in COVID-19. The assay was immunoSEQ multiplex PCR, and TCRdb's table has in-frame clones only and misses some. The sample lists approximately 300,000 clones; roughly 86% were seen once. Sequencing was performed on peripheral blood. These receptors came from a woman in her 30s with COVID-19, enrolled during active disease.

This clone was seen just once. The rearrangement joins TRBV2 to TRBJ2-5, with a possible D match to TRBD1 (6 bases). The CDR3 covers 14 residues. Looked up from germline, CDR1 is SNHLY and CDR2 is FYNNEI. V lost 7 bases and J 5 bases, leaving 17 bases between the germline ends. Here the CDR3 reads CASMQQQGVETQYF. The CDR3 DNA sequence: TGTGCCAGCATGCAACAACAGGGTGTGGAGACCCAGTACTTC.

V is TRBV27 and J is TRBJ1-1, with 7 bases fitting TRBD1. The CDR3 is made up of 14 amino acids. Germline V lookup: CDR1 MNHEY, CDR2 SMNVEV (reference sequence). V lost 5 bases, J lost 5 bases, and 8 bases stayed unmatched. CDR3 sequence: CASSRDRVGTEAFF. CDR3 nucleotides: TGTGCCAGCAGTCGAGACAGGGTTGGGACTGAAGCTTTCTTT.

Concerning this clone itself: A much bigger clone sits one base away, suggesting this may be a read error. In the same sample, other DNA sequences code for this CDR3. The chain uses TRBV7-8 and TRBJ1-2; D might be TRBD1 (5 bases). Germline V gene data show CDR1 as SGHVS and CDR2 as FQNEAQ. V lost 5 bases and J 2 bases, leaving 9 bases between the germline ends. The CDR3 length is 13 residues. In nucleotides, the CDR3 is TGTGCCAGCAGCCGTCAGGGAAACTATGGCTACACCTTC. Amino acids: CASSRQGNYGYTF.

This clone was observed once. The V gene is TRBV5-4, the J gene TRBJ1-1; TRBD1 matches at 10 bases. Germline lookup yields CDR1 SGHNT and CDR2 YYREEE (reference sequence). After removal of 4 bases from V and 5 bases from J, the junction contained 11 bases not matched to a gene. The CDR3 consists of 16 residues. This CDR3 reads CASSPGTGVFYTEAFF. CDR3 sequence (DNA): TGTGCCAGCAGCCCAGGGACAGGGGTATTTTATACTGAAGCTTTCTTT.

V is TRBV5-8 and J is TRBJ2-1; 12 bases match TRBD2. Losses at the gene ends were 6 bases for V and 1 base for J; bases not matched to a gene: 11. Looked up from germline, CDR1 is SGHTS and CDR2 is YDEGEE. This CDR3 is built from 18 residues. CDR3 sequence: CASTSGTSGLRSYNEQFF. CDR3 bases: TGTGCCAGCACGTCCGGGACTAGCGGGCTCAGGTCCTACAATGAGCAGTTCTTC. Full variable domain (outside the CDR3, taken from reference TRBV5-8 and TRBJ2-1): EAGVTQSPTHLIKTRGQQATLRCSPISGHTSVYWYQQALGLGLQFLLWYDEGEERNRGNFPPRFSGRQFPNYSSELNVNALELEDSALYLCASTSGTSGLRSYNEQFFGPGTRLTVL.

V and J are TRBV5-1 and TRBJ2-1; 7 bases are shared with TRBD2. The germline gives CDR1 SGHRS, CDR2 YFSETQ. Trimming cost V 0 bases and J 0 bases; bases outside gene matches: 3. The CDR3 totals 16 residues. For the CDR3, the DNA is TGCGCCAGCAGCTTGGCCGGGAGGAGCTCCTACAATGAGCAGTTCTTC. Protein: CASSLAGRSSYNEQFF.

Only one count was recorded for this clone. This rearrangement joins TRBV19 to TRBJ1-5; TRBD1 matches at 8 bases. The V gene end was trimmed by 10 bases and the J gene end by 6 bases; junction bases not matched to a gene: 26. This CDR3 contains 19 residues. Per the germline V gene, CDR1 is LNHDA and CDR2 is SQIVND (reference sequence). As DNA, the CDR3 is TGTGCCATTCTCCCGGTCCGCAGGGGGCGCGAGAAATCGCCTCAGCCCCAGCATTTT. Translation: CAILPVRRGREKSPQPQHF.

Points on this clone: Other DNA sequences within the sample encode an identical CDR3. This CDR3 reads CASSLEGRGTEAFF. The CDR3, as DNA: TGCGCCAGCAGCTTGGAGGGTAGGGGGACTGAAGCTTTCTTT. The J gene is TRBJ1-1, the V gene TRBV5-1; tentative D call: TRBD1 (6 bases). The CDR3 totals 14 residues. Germline CDR1 is SGHRS and CDR2 is YFSETQ. V gave up 0 bases and J gave up 5 bases, with 11 bases separating them. The full variable domain, with the rest looked up from reference TRBV5-1 and TRBJ1-1, is KAGVTQTPRYLIKTRGQQVTLSCSPISGHRSVSWYQQTPGQGLQFLFEYFSETQRNKGNFPGRFSGRQFSNSRSEMNVSTLELGDSALYLCASSLEGRGTEAFFGQGTRLTVV.

V and J are TRBV4-2 and TRBJ1-2; possibly TRBD1 for D (6 bases). The CDR3 runs 16 residues. In germline, CDR1 is LGHNA, CDR2 YNFKEQ. The V end lost 5 bases, the J end lost 4 bases, and 20 bases lay between the germline ends. Written as DNA, the CDR3 is TGTGCCAGCAGCTTGAGCTTGAGGGGGAGGGGCTATGGCTACACCTTC. Translated: CASSLSLRGRGYGYTF.

CDR3 loop: CASFQGAGLAGIQETQYF. CDR3 DNA: TGTGCCAGCTTCCAAGGAGCGGGACTAGCGGGTATACAAGAGACCCAGTACTTC. The rearrangement joins TRBV2 to TRBJ2-5, with TRBD2 identical over 12 bases. Germline CDR1 SNHLY, CDR2 FYNNEI. J lost 2 bases, V lost 8 bases, and 15 bases had no gene match. This CDR3 spans 18 amino acids.

In its sample, this clone was seen once. The J gene is TRBJ2-2, the V gene TRBV18; 9 bases map to TRBD1. The junction had 9 bases not matched to a gene; V was cut back by 5 bases and J by 5 bases. The CDR3 has 16 amino acids. Per the germline V gene, CDR1 is KGHSH and CDR2 is LQKENI. CDR3 amino acids: CASSRTGGGWTGELFF. In nucleotides, the CDR3 is TGTGCCAGCTCAAGAACAGGGGGCGGTTGGACCGGGGAGCTGTTTTTT.

The chain carries TRBV19 and TRBJ2-7; a weak D match, TRBD2 (7 bases). The CDR3 runs to 13 residues. Germline values: CDR1 LNHDA, CDR2 SQIVND (reference sequence). Trimming cost V 6 bases and J 6 bases, with 15 bases left between them. The CDR3 DNA follows: TGTGCCAGTAGGGCGGGGGCCGTGACCGAGCAGTACTTC. It yields the protein CASRAGAVTEQYF.

The chain couples TRBV3-1 (or the pseudogene TRBV3-2) to TRBJ1-5; TRBD1 matches 7 bases. There are 14 residues in the CDR3. V dropped 4 bases and J dropped 7; count of bases not matched to a gene: 7. The germline V gene encodes CDR1 LGHDT and CDR2 YNNKEL (reference sequence). CDR3 bases: TGTGCCAGCAGCCTTGGACAGGCGAGACAGCCCCAGCATTTT. It specifies CASSLGQARQPQHF.

This clone was picked up a small number of times. The rearrangement links TRBV19 to TRBJ2-3; unclear D gene. From germline, CDR1 is LNHDA and CDR2 SQIVND (reference sequence). V lost 6 bases and J 4 bases, leaving 5 bases between the germline ends. This CDR3 is 11 amino acids long. CDR3 sequence: CASSNSDTQYF. CDR3 sequence (DNA): TGTGCCAGTAGCAACTCAGATACGCAGTATTTT.

The chain is built from TRBV12-5 and TRBJ2-5; 7 positions match TRBD1. Germline V gene lookup returns CDR1 LGHNT and CDR2 FRNRAP. This CDR3 region has 15 residues. The ends lost 0 bases at V and 3 bases at J; junction bases unmatched: 4. The CDR3 loop is CASGLVRQGEETQYF. CDR3 nucleotide sequence: TGTGCTAGTGGTTTGGTTCGCCAGGGGGAAGAGACCCAGTACTTC.

V and J are TRBV7-9 and TRBJ1-5; 7 positions match TRBD1. The germline gives CDR1 SEHNR, CDR2 FQNEAQ (reference sequence). The CDR3 totals 13 residues. J was trimmed by 4 bases and V by 5 bases; bases with no gene match: 2. The CDR3 coding sequence is TGTGCCAGCAGCAGGGGGCCAAATCAGCCCCAGCATTTT. Translation: CASSRGPNQPQHF.

J is TRBJ2-1 and V is TRBV11-3; possible D gene TRBD2, 6 bases. V was clipped by 5 bases and J by 3 bases, with 11 bases between them. In germline, CDR1 is SGHNT, CDR2 YENEEA. There are 14 residues in the CDR3. The CDR3 region is CASSHGGHYNEQFF. CDR3 DNA: TGTGCCAGCAGCCACGGGGGTCACTACAATGAGCAGTTCTTC.

In its sample, this clone was seen a few times. The chain couples TRBV24-1 to TRBJ1-3; D uncertain. In germline, CDR1 is KGHDR, CDR2 SFDVKD. Trimming took off 1 base at V and 8 bases at J, with 5 bases between the two ends. This CDR3 is built from 12 residues. This CDR3 is CATSDFSDTIYF. The CDR3 DNA is TGTGCCACCAGTGATTTCAGTGACACCATATATTTT.

The V and J genes are TRBV4-3 and TRBJ1-4, with D possibly TRBD1 on 5 matching bases. CDR1 is LGHNA and CDR2 is YSLEER in the germline V gene. The CDR3 has 16 residues. Between the trimmed V and J ends, which lost 0 bases and 8 bases, there was a span of 16 bases. As DNA, the CDR3 is TGCGCCAGCAGCCAAGATTGGATCCAGGGAGGGGAAAAACTGTTTTTT. It yields the protein CASSQDWIQGGEKLFF.

A remark on this clone: A much larger clone lies a single base off, so this may be a read error. At the DNA level, this CDR3 is encoded by other sequences in the same sample as well. The V and J genes are TRBV18 and TRBJ1-1, with D maybe TRBD1 (5 bases). This CDR3 comprises 14 residues. Trimming removed 2 bases from V and 0 bases from J, with 7 bases in between. Germline V gene lookup returns CDR1 KGHSH and CDR2 LQKENI. The CDR3: CASSPRQMNTEAFF. In nucleotides, the CDR3 is TGTGCCAGCTCACCAAGACAGATGAACACTGAAGCTTTCTTT.

The sample holds one count of this clone. The gene calls are TRBV5-4 and TRBJ1-2; D not resolved. The CDR3 extends over 14 amino acids. Per the germline V gene, CDR1 is SGHNT and CDR2 is YYREEE (reference sequence). Between the trimmed V and J ends, which lost 4 bases and 6 bases, there was a span of 16 bases. The DNA of the CDR3 is TGTGCCAGCAGCCCCTTTTCCGGGAGGGATGGCTACACCTTC. Translation: CASSPFSGRDGYTF.

The chain carries TRBV6-2 or TRBV6-3 and TRBJ2-5, with a possible D match to TRBD2 (6 bases). CDR3 length equals 12 residues. Germline V lookup: CDR1 MNHEY, CDR2 SVGEGT. With 5 bases removed from V and 4 bases from J, the gap between germline ends came to 8 bases. The CDR3 DNA sequence: TGTGCCAGCAGTAGGAGGGTAGAGACCCAGTACTTC. Its protein is CASSRRVETQYF.

The DNA of the CDR3 is TGTGCCACCGCTGACGGGTCCTATAATTCACCCCTCCACTTT. This codes for CATADGSYNSPLHF. The chain is built from TRBV2 and TRBJ1-6; D is unresolved. The germline gives CDR1 SNHLY, CDR2 FYNNEI. V shed 10 bases and J shed 1 base, with 11 bases lying between them. The CDR3 extends over 14 amino acids.

The chain employs TRBV12-3 or TRBV12-4 and TRBJ1-6, with D uncertain. Trimming removed 3 bases from V and 9 bases from J, with 9 bases in between. The CDR3 totals 13 residues. CDR3 in DNA: TGTGCCAGCAGTTTGCGGGCCGGTTCACCCCTCCACTTT. This sequence encodes CASSLRAGSPLHF.

This chain connects TRBV7-9 to TRBJ1-6, with 12 nucleotides matching TRBD1. This CDR3 comprises 16 residues. V lost 2 bases and J lost 6; bases outside the gene matches: 2. Germline assignment: CDR1 SEHNR and CDR2 FQNEAQ (reference sequence). The DNA of the CDR3 is TGTGCCAGCAGCTTACGGGACAGGGGGCTTAATTCACCCCTCCACTTT. Amino acid sequence: CASSLRDRGLNSPLHF.

The V gene is TRBV7-9, the J gene TRBJ2-3, with 9 positions matching TRBD1. After removal of 4 bases from V and 4 bases from J, the junction contained 6 bases not matched to a gene. This CDR3 is built from 15 residues. Per the germline V gene, CDR1 is SEHNR and CDR2 is FQNEAQ (reference sequence). In DNA form, the CDR3 reads TGTGCCAGCAGCTCCCGGGACAGGGACGCAGATACGCAGTATTTT. Its protein product is CASSSRDRDADTQYF. The variable domain in full, with the rest retrieved from reference TRBV7-9 and TRBJ2-3, is DTGVSQNPRHKITKRGQNVTFRCDPISEHNRLYWYRQTLGQGPEFLTYFQNEAQLEKSRLLSDRFSAERPKGSFSTLEIQRTEQGDSAMYLCASSSRDRDADTQYFGPGTRLTVL.

This chain links TRBV4-1 with TRBJ2-3, with TRBD1 matching over 8 bases. Germline V gives CDR1 MGHRA, CDR2 YSYEKL. Trimming cost V 3 bases and J 5 bases; bases outside gene matches: 13. This CDR3 is built from 17 residues. For the CDR3, the DNA is TGCGCCAGCAGCCAGACAGGGGCGACTAGAAAAGGAGATACGCAGTATTTT. It codes for CASSQTGATRKGDTQYF.

This clone was counted between two and nine times. V gene TRBV15 combines with J gene TRBJ1-5; D ambiguous. V lost 3 bases to trimming and J lost 6 bases, with 9 bases between them. Germline assignment: CDR1 LNHNV and CDR2 YYDKDF (reference sequence). CDR3 size: 13 residues. The CDR3 DNA sequence: TGTGCCACCAGCAGGAGGTCGAGTCAGCCCCAGCATTTT. Protein sequence: CATSRRSSQPQHF.

This chain links TRBV5-5 with TRBJ1-5, with D maybe TRBD1 (5 bases). Looked up from germline, CDR1 is SGHKS and CDR2 is YYEKEE (reference sequence). Deletions cut 3 bases from V and 6 bases from J, with 16 bases between. The CDR3 runs to 15 residues. The CDR3 sequence: CASSYLVGGGQPQHF. DNA for the CDR3: TGTGCCAGCAGCTACCTGGTGGGGGGTGGTCAGCCCCAGCATTTT.

The chain employs TRBV5-1 and TRBJ2-1, with D uncertain. Germline V gene data show CDR1 as SGHRS and CDR2 as YFSETQ. Trimming shortened V by 5 bases and J by 4 bases, and 16 bases separated the two germline ends. The CDR3 contains 15 residues. CDR3 residues: CASRSLPSGYNEQFF. The CDR3 nucleotides are TGCGCCAGCAGATCCCTTCCGTCGGGTTACAATGAGCAGTTCTTC.

J is TRBJ2-5 and V is TRBV5-1; 7 bases match TRBD1. Germline lookup yields CDR1 SGHRS and CDR2 YFSETQ. With V trimmed by 4 bases and J by 1 base, 7 bases remained unmatched. CDR3 length: 15 amino acids. CDR3 DNA sequence: TGCGCCAGCAGCACCTTAGGACAGGCCCAAGAGACCCAGTACTTC. As protein: CASSTLGQAQETQYF.

The chain couples TRBV18 to TRBJ2-1; 9 positions agree with TRBD1. The V and J ends lost 4 bases and 7 bases, in that order; junction bases with no gene match: 8. This CDR3 is 15 amino acids long. Germline V gene data show CDR1 as KGHSH and CDR2 as LQKENI. Written as DNA, the CDR3 is TGTGCCAGCTCACTTCGCCGGGACAGGGAAAATGAGCAGTTCTTC. Protein product: CASSLRRDRENEQFF.